These 30 T cell receptor beta chains originate from one sample sequenced in a study of blood T cell repertoires in COVID-19. This table comes from immunoSEQ multiplex PCR, and its TCRdb copy is limited to in-frame clones, with some not included. Here the sample spans fewer than 350,000 clones, around 89% being singletons. Source material: peripheral blood. The receptors derive from a man aged 40-55 years with acute or convalescent COVID-19.

The chain recombines TRBV19 with TRBJ1-1, with TRBD1 matching 9 bases. This CDR3 region has 15 residues. Trimming took 5 bases from V and 3 from J; bases not matched to a gene: 7. Germline CDR1 reads LNHDA; CDR2 reads SQIVND (reference sequence). The CDR3 coding sequence is TGTGCCAGTAGTGATACAGGGGGCAGGTACACTGAAGCTTTCTTT. This translates into CASSDTGGRYTEAFF.

V and J are TRBV15 and TRBJ1-6; D possibly corresponds to TRBD1 (5 bases). The CDR3 sequence is 14 residues long. Trimming stripped 1 base from V and 9 bases from J, with 10 bases between. Germline loops: CDR1 LNHNV, CDR2 YYDKDF (reference sequence). The CDR3 coding sequence is TGTGCCACCAGCAGAGGGGGGGAGCCTTCACCCCTCCACTTT. Its protein product is CATSRGGEPSPLHF.

Notes on this clone: At the DNA level, this CDR3 is encoded by other sequences in the same sample as well. The chain uses TRBV20-1 and TRBJ1-1; the match to TRBD1 covers 9 bases. CDR1 is DFQATT and CDR2 is SNEGSKA in the germline V gene (reference sequence). This CDR3 region has 11 residues. Trimming cost V 5 bases and J 5 bases; bases outside gene matches: 0. The CDR3 here is CSAGQGTEAFF. CDR3 nucleotide sequence: TGCAGTGCTGGACAGGGGACTGAAGCTTTCTTT.

This chain links TRBV7-9 with TRBJ1-4; 12 nucleotides line up with TRBD1. Germline assignment: CDR1 SEHNR and CDR2 FQNEAQ (reference sequence). V lost 5 bases to trimming and J lost 7 bases; unmatched junction nucleotides: 8. This CDR3 comprises 16 residues. DNA for the CDR3: TGTGCCAGCAGCCCCGGGGACAGGGGGCTTGGTGAAAAACTGTTTTTT. This sequence encodes CASSPGDRGLGEKLFF.

The chain's CDR3 is CASSYIGEYGYTF. The CDR3 coding sequence is TGTGCCAGCAGTTACATTGGGGAGTATGGCTACACCTTC. The genes are TRBV6-5 and TRBJ1-2; D is undetermined. CDR3 size: 13 residues. V gave up 2 bases and J gave up 5 bases, with 9 bases separating them. CDR1 and CDR2 (germline): MNHEY, SVGAGI.

The J gene is TRBJ1-2, the V gene TRBV27; weak D call: TRBD1 (6 bases). The germline V gene has CDR1 MNHEY and CDR2 SMNVEV (reference sequence). V was clipped by 3 bases and J by 0 bases, with 11 bases between them. The CDR3 loop spans 15 amino acids. This CDR3 is CASSFGGASNYGYTF. The CDR3 DNA follows: TGTGCCAGCAGTTTTGGGGGGGCTTCTAACTATGGCTACACCTTC.

As DNA, the CDR3 is TGCAGCGCCCCTGGTTGGCTGAACACTGAAGCTTTCTTT. Translation: CSAPGWLNTEAFF. The chain couples TRBV29-1 to TRBJ1-1; D remains ambiguous. With 7 bases removed from V and 0 bases from J, the gap between germline ends came to 12 bases. The germline gives CDR1 SQVTM, CDR2 ANQGSEA. CDR3 size: 13 residues.

This clone was counted once. The chain is built from TRBV5-4 and TRBJ2-5; a weak D match, TRBD1 (6 bases). Germline V CDR1 and CDR2: SGHNT, YYREEE (reference sequence). V was pared by 4 bases and J by 0 bases, with 10 bases between. The CDR3 has 14 residues. The CDR3 nucleotides read TGTGCCAGCAGCGCCGGGACAAACCAAGAGACCCAGTACTTC. This encodes CASSAGTNQETQYF.

This clone was seen just once. The V gene is TRBV11-3, the J gene TRBJ1-1, with 7 nucleotides matching TRBD1. Germline CDR1 reads SGHNT; CDR2 reads YENEEA. The CDR3 has 13 residues. The ends lost 8 bases at V and 1 base at J; junction bases unmatched: 4. CDR3 sequence reads: CASLGQSNTEAFF. The CDR3 DNA reads TGTGCCAGCCTGGGACAGTCGAACACTGAAGCTTTCTTT.

This clone was observed once. The chain uses TRBV11-2 and TRBJ1-1; 7 bases agree with TRBD1. This CDR3 has 14 residues. Trimming removed 4 bases from V and 1 base from J; junction bases left unmatched: 3. Germline lookup yields CDR1 SGHAT and CDR2 FQNNGV. CDR3 protein: CASSWDRQNTEAFF. As DNA, the CDR3 is TGTGCCAGCAGCTGGGACAGACAGAACACTGAAGCTTTCTTT.

The rearrangement links TRBV4-2 to TRBJ2-5; D may be TRBD2 (6 bases). V was cut by 1 base and J by 4 bases, with 13 bases left in between. The CDR3 is made up of 15 amino acids. Germline V lookup: CDR1 LGHNA, CDR2 YNFKEQ. The CDR3, as DNA: TGTGCCAGCAGCCAAGGCGGGACTCGCCTAGAGACCCAGTACTTC. Translating it yields CASSQGGTRLETQYF.

V is TRBV30 and J is TRBJ2-1, with D maybe TRBD1 (5 bases). The germline gives CDR1 GTSNPN, CDR2 SVGIG (reference sequence). This CDR3 comprises 13 residues. The V end was cut by 3 bases, the J end by 5 bases, with 11 bases between. The chain's CDR3 is CAWSPGHNNEQFF. CDR3 nucleotides: TGTGCCTGGAGCCCAGGACATAACAATGAGCAGTTCTTC.

The chain has TRBV6-1 and TRBJ1-2, with D unresolved. V was cut by 3 bases and J by 4 bases, with 9 bases left in between. CDR3 length: 13 amino acids. Germline-derived CDR1 and CDR2 are MNHNS and SASEGT. The chain's CDR3 is CASSDPGIYGYTF. The CDR3 bases are TGTGCCAGCAGTGATCCCGGGATCTATGGCTACACCTTC.

This clone was counted a single time. The rearrangement links TRBV6-5 to TRBJ1-5; D remains ambiguous. Germline CDR1 MNHEY, CDR2 SVGAGI. Deletions cut 0 bases from V and 9 bases from J, with 15 bases between. The CDR3 consists of 15 residues. The chain's CDR3 is CASSYSGYGGPPQHF. In DNA form, the CDR3 reads TGTGCCAGCAGTTACTCGGGGTACGGAGGACCGCCCCAGCATTTT.

This clone has only a few counts. V gene TRBV2 combines with J gene TRBJ1-2; perhaps TRBD1 as D (6 bases). Trimming took off 2 bases at V and 1 base at J, with 23 bases between the two ends. The CDR3 covers 19 residues. The germline V gene encodes CDR1 SNHLY and CDR2 FYNNEI. The CDR3 region has the DNA TGTGCCAGCAGTGAATCCGGGACGAGGACAGCGACGATTAACTATGGCTACACCTTC. This translates into CASSESGTRTATINYGYTF.

The chain employs TRBV5-1 and TRBJ2-2; possible D gene TRBD1, 5 bases. Trimming cost V 5 bases and J 2 bases, with 19 bases left between them. CDR3 size: 17 residues. Germline V lookup: CDR1 SGHRS, CDR2 YFSETQ. The CDR3 nucleotides read TGCGCCAGCAGTTACTCCCCGGCCCAGGGAAACACCGGGGAGCTGTTTTTT. Its translation is CASSYSPAQGNTGELFF.

This sequence joins TRBV6-5 and TRBJ1-1, with D hard to call. V dropped 7 bases and J dropped 7 bases, with 16 bases sitting between them. The CDR3 has 13 residues. Germline V gene lookup returns CDR1 MNHEY and CDR2 SVGAGI. CDR3 amino acids: CASTPTGRDEAFF. CDR3 in DNA: TGTGCCAGCACTCCGACTGGGAGGGATGAAGCTTTCTTT.

The chain recombines TRBV6-5 with TRBJ1-6; D is unclear. V lost 0 bases to trimming and J lost 10 bases, with 7 bases between them. CDR3 length: 13 residues. CDR1 and CDR2 from the germline V gene are MNHEY and SVGAGI. The CDR3 reads CASSYSVRSPLHF. The CDR3 DNA reads TGTGCCAGCAGTTACTCGGTGAGATCACCCCTCCACTTT.

This chain uses TRBV24-1 with TRBJ1-2; D is uncertain. Looked up from germline, CDR1 is KGHDR and CDR2 is SFDVKD. The CDR3 extends over 13 amino acids. The V and J ends lost 5 bases and 0 bases respectively, with 6 bases between them. CDR3 DNA sequence: TGTGCCACCAGTGGCGCAACTAACTATGGCTACACCTTC. It specifies CATSGATNYGYTF.

The chain recombines TRBV6-6 with TRBJ1-1; D uncertain. CDR3 size: 13 residues. CDR1 and CDR2 (germline): MNHNY, SVGAGI (reference sequence). The V end was cut by 4 bases, the J end by 4 bases, with 10 bases between. The CDR3 loop is CASSSRVSTEAFF. Here the CDR3 DNA reads TGTGCCAGCAGTTCCCGGGTAAGCACTGAAGCTTTCTTT.

This clone has more than one count but fewer than ten. This chain's CDR3 is CASAPGTLYYEQYF. CDR3 sequence (DNA): TGTGCTAGTGCCCCCGGGACACTCTATTACGAGCAGTACTTC. The rearrangement links TRBV12-5 to TRBJ2-7, with a weak D call TRBD1 (6 bases). Germline loops: CDR1 LGHNT, CDR2 FRNRAP. Trimming cost V 7 bases and J 4 bases, with 17 bases left between them. This CDR3 spans 14 amino acids.

The chain combines TRBV7-2 with TRBJ2-2; possibly TRBD2 for D (6 bases). Germline V gene lookup returns CDR1 SGHTA and CDR2 FQGNSA. The germline V and J ends were trimmed by 5 bases and 1 base, with 14 bases remaining between them. CDR3 length equals 16 residues. The CDR3 sequence: CASSQAGRVNTGELFF. The CDR3 DNA reads TGTGCCAGCAGCCAAGCGGGCAGGGTGAACACCGGGGAGCTGTTTTTT.

The genes are TRBV18 and TRBJ2-2; the match to TRBD1 covers 7 bases. The V gene's germline CDR1 is KGHSH and CDR2 LQKENI. V shed 3 bases, J shed 5 bases, and the junction held 3 bases outside the gene matches. The CDR3 has 14 amino acids. The CDR3 DNA sequence: TGTGCCAGCTCACCGGGACAGACTACCGGGGAGCTGTTTTTT. Translated: CASSPGQTTGELFF.

The rearrangement joins TRBV2 to TRBJ1-2, with D unclear. V lost 5 bases, J lost 8 bases, and 18 bases lay in between. The CDR3 is 14 residues long. Germline loops: CDR1 SNHLY, CDR2 FYNNEI. CDR3 bases: TGTGCCAGCAGTCCAACTTTCGGGGTGGCGGGCTACACCTTC. Encoded protein: CASSPTFGVAGYTF.

The chain uses TRBV14 and TRBJ1-2, with 9 bases matching TRBD1. Germline V gene sequence: CDR1 SGHDN, CDR2 FVKESK. With 6 bases clipped from V and 5 bases from J, the junction kept 4 bases outside the gene matches. This CDR3 spans 13 amino acids. The CDR3 loop is CASSRDRAYGYTF. CDR3 DNA: TGTGCCAGCAGTCGGGACAGGGCTTATGGCTACACCTTC.

The chain is built from TRBV6-5 and TRBJ1-1, with no clear D. The germline V gene encodes CDR1 MNHEY and CDR2 SVGAGI. V was clipped by 0 bases and J by 0 bases, with 8 bases between them. There are 15 residues in the CDR3. The CDR3 coding sequence is TGTGCCAGCAGTTACTCGGTCAGTTTGAACACTGAAGCTTTCTTT. Its translation is CASSYSVSLNTEAFF.

The CDR3 DNA reads TGTGCCAGCAGCTTATATCACGGGGTCAATCAGCCCCAGCATTTT. Protein sequence: CASSLYHGVNQPQHF. V is TRBV11-2 and J is TRBJ1-5, with no clear D. Germline V gives CDR1 SGHAT, CDR2 FQNNGV. The CDR3 has 15 residues. Trimming removed 2 bases from V and 3 bases from J, with 11 bases in between.

The CDR3 loop is CSVEGSGGARNIQYF. For the CDR3, the DNA is TGCAGCGTTGAGGGCAGCGGGGGGGCTAGGAACATTCAGTACTTC. J is TRBJ2-4 and V is TRBV29-1; 10 bases match TRBD2. The CDR3 covers 15 residues. Germline CDR1 reads SQVTM; CDR2 reads ANQGSEA. V lost 3 bases and J lost 7; bases outside the gene matches: 9.

In DNA form, the CDR3 reads TGTGCCAGCAGCCGGGGAAGGGGTTACGAGCAGTACTTC. This translates into CASSRGRGYEQYF. The rearrangement uses TRBV3-1 (or the pseudogene TRBV3-2) and TRBJ2-7; perhaps TRBD1 as D (5 bases). Germline CDR1 and CDR2: LGHDT and YNNKEL (reference sequence). This CDR3 contains 13 residues. Trimming removed 4 bases from V and 4 bases from J, with 11 bases in between.

This clone was seen just once. J is TRBJ2-7 and V is TRBV28; a possible D gene is TRBD2 (6 bases). Trimming took 11 bases from V and 7 from J, leaving 15 bases between them. CDR3 length: 11 amino acids. CDR1 is MDHEN and CDR2 is SYDVKM in the germline V gene. CDR3 bases: TGTGCCGGGGGGTACGGTAGGGAGCAGTACTTC. Translation: CAGGYGREQYF.